This note documents a single T cell receptor (beta chain) sequence. CDR1 SGHNT and CDR2 YYREEE come from the germline V gene (reference sequence). V shed 3 bases and J 6 bases; nucleotides not matched to a gene: 7. The CDR3 has 14 amino acids. This entry is derived from a study of shared clonotypes between healthy human individuals. Sequencing used immunoSEQ multiplex PCR; TCRdb keeps in-frame clones, though not all of them. Of over a million clones listed, approximately 97% are singletons. Material: naive CD4+ T cells sorted from blood. This sample's subset: CD45RA+ positively selected. This sequence was found in a man aged 25-40 years in good health. J is TRBJ2-7 and V is TRBV5-4, with TRBD1 matching over 9 bases. In nucleotides, the CDR3 is TGTGCCAGCAGCTCAACACAGGGGGCGAGCGAGCAGTACTTC. Translation gives CASSSTQGASEQYF.